The 14 T cell receptor beta chains in this list originate from one sample, sequenced in a study of beta chain features in type 1 diabetes. The sequenced template was cDNA made from the entire isolated RNA. Profiling relied on immunoSEQ multiplex PCR, and the TCRdb table lists in-frame clones only, not all of them. The sample shows 330,000 or so clones, around a fifth of them seen only once. Source material: naive CD4+ T cells from blood. The receptors come from a woman aged 18 to 35 in good health.

The chain joins TRBV7-2 to TRBJ2-2, with D maybe TRBD2 (7 bases). Trimming took 5 bases from V and 9 from J, leaving 19 bases between them. CDR3 length: 15 residues. The germline gives CDR1 SGHTA, CDR2 FQGNSA. As DNA, the CDR3 is TGTGCCAGCAGCCGGATGGGGGGGGGCCTGCGGGAGCTGTTTTTT. The encoded protein is CASSRMGGGLRELFF.

J is TRBJ1-2 and V is TRBV4-3; 10 bases match TRBD1. Germline V CDR1 and CDR2: LGHNA, YSLEER. This CDR3 comprises 15 residues. V trimming: 4 bases; J trimming: 5 bases; junction bases outside the gene matches: 7. The CDR3 reads CASSPDRGLRYGYTF. The CDR3 DNA is TGCGCCAGCAGCCCAGACAGGGGGCTGAGGTATGGCTACACCTTC.

This clone was counted between two and nine times. J is TRBJ2-7 and V is TRBV6-5; D may be TRBD2 (6 bases). Trimming left V 5 bases short and J 3 bases short, with 8 bases between. Germline assignment: CDR1 MNHEY and CDR2 SVGAGI. The CDR3 has 12 amino acids. The CDR3 is CASSRSGYEQYF. The CDR3 coding sequence is TGTGCCAGCAGTCGTAGCGGCTACGAGCAGTACTTC.

The V and J genes are TRBV5-1 and TRBJ2-5; 12 nucleotides match TRBD2. The CDR3 is 16 amino acids. V lost 3 bases and J lost 1; bases outside the gene matches: 4. CDR1 SGHRS and CDR2 YFSETQ come from the germline V gene. In DNA form, the CDR3 reads TGCGCCAGCAGCTCTGGGACTAGCGGGCCCCAAGAGACCCAGTACTTC. Translated: CASSSGTSGPQETQYF.

The sample holds a few counts of this clone. The V call is TRBV27, the J call TRBJ2-1; TRBD2 aligns across 13 bases. Germline V lookup: CDR1 MNHEY, CDR2 SMNVEV (reference sequence). The CDR3 has 17 residues. V shed 5 bases, J shed 4 bases, and the junction held 8 bases outside the gene matches. This CDR3 reads CASSVFPTSGGYNEQFF. CDR3 DNA: TGTGCCAGCAGTGTGTTCCCGACTAGCGGGGGGTACAATGAGCAGTTCTTC.

The chain links TRBV15 to TRBJ1-2; 8 bases match TRBD1. The CDR3 is 14 amino acids. V was pared by 0 bases and J by 4 bases, with 1 base of the junction left unmatched. Germline V CDR1 and CDR2: LNHNV, YYDKDF (reference sequence). The CDR3 nucleotides are TGTGCCACCAGCAGAGAAACAGGGGGCTATGGCTACACCTTC. Protein: CATSRETGGYGYTF. The variable domain in full, completed from reference TRBV15 and TRBJ1-2, reads DAMVIQNPRYQVTQFGKPVTLSCSQTLNHNVMYWYQQKSSQAPKLLFHYYDKDFNNEADTPDNFQSRRPNTSFCFLDIRSPGLGDTAMYLCATSRETGGYGYTFGSGTRLTVV.

This clone was counted between two and nine times. DNA of the CDR3: TGTGCCAGCACCCGACAGGGTGCCTACGAGCAGTACTTC. Residues: CASTRQGAYEQYF. V and J are TRBV28 and TRBJ2-7; 7 bases are a match to TRBD1. This CDR3 is 13 amino acids long. Losses at the gene ends were 7 bases for V and 2 bases for J; bases not matched to a gene: 5. Germline V lookup: CDR1 MDHEN, CDR2 SYDVKM.

This clone occurred a few times. DNA for the CDR3: TGTGCCGGGATGCGAATGAACACTGAAGCTTTCTTT. This codes for CAGMRMNTEAFF. The gene calls are TRBV30 and TRBJ1-1, with no clear D. Per the germline V gene, CDR1 is GTSNPN and CDR2 is SVGIG (reference sequence). Trimming removed 8 bases at V and 0 bases at J, with 10 bases between. CDR3 length: 12 amino acids. Based on the CDR3 plus reference TRBV30 and TRBJ1-1, the full variable domain is SQTIHQWPATLVQPVGSPLSLECTVEGTSNPNLYWYRQAAGRGLQLLFYSVGIGQISSEVPQNLSASRPQDRQFILSSKKLLLSDSGFYLCAGMRMNTEAFFGQGTRLTVV.

V and J are TRBV2 and TRBJ1-1, with 8 bases identical to TRBD1. V shed 5 bases, J shed 11 bases, and the junction held 10 bases outside the gene matches. Germline loops: CDR1 SNHLY, CDR2 FYNNEI. The CDR3 is 13 residues long. CDR3 sequence reads: CASSNSLDRDAFF. Here the CDR3 DNA reads TGTGCCAGCAGTAACTCTTTGGACAGGGACGCTTTCTTT.

The V call is TRBV10-3, the J call TRBJ2-3; unclear D gene. V was trimmed by 6 bases and J by 1 base, leaving 11 bases between them. CDR1 ENHRY and CDR2 SYGVKD come from the germline V gene. This CDR3 is built from 14 residues. CDR3 sequence reads: CAIRLRTGTDTQYF. In nucleotides, the CDR3 is TGTGCCATCAGACTCCGAACCGGCACAGATACGCAGTATTTT.

The chain joins TRBV6-1 to TRBJ2-5; D gene uncertain. The CDR3 runs 14 residues. The germline V gene has CDR1 MNHNS and CDR2 SASEGT. The V end lost 2 bases, the J end lost 1 base, and 8 bases lay between the germline ends. The CDR3 nucleotides read TGTGCCAGCAGTGAAAGCATCTCCCAAGAGACCCAGTACTTC. It encodes CASSESISQETQYF.

CDR3 DNA: TGTGCCAGCAGCCCCTGGAGGGCGAGGGCAGATACGCAGTATTTT. Its protein is CASSPWRARADTQYF. The chain carries TRBV7-2 and TRBJ2-3, with D possibly matching TRBD2 (6 bases). There are 15 residues in the CDR3. V shed 5 bases and J shed 4 bases, with 16 bases lying between them. Germline CDR1 reads SGHTA; CDR2 reads FQGNSA.

This clone was found a few times. This chain uses TRBV20-1 with TRBJ2-7, with D perhaps TRBD1 (5 bases). Trimming cost V 3 bases and J 5 bases, with 8 bases left between them. The CDR3 is made up of 11 amino acids. Germline V gene lookup returns CDR1 DFQATT and CDR2 SNEGSKA (reference sequence). CDR3 in amino acids: CSASQGNEQYF. CDR3 DNA sequence: TGCAGTGCTAGCCAGGGTAACGAGCAGTACTTC.

This clone was counted a few times. The J gene is TRBJ1-2, the V gene TRBV13; D is perhaps TRBD1 (6 bases). Germline-derived CDR1 and CDR2 are PRHDT and FYEKMQ (reference sequence). V dropped 8 bases and J dropped 7 bases, with 17 bases sitting between them. The CDR3 is 13 residues long. Here the CDR3 reads CASSTGKEGGYTF. The CDR3 DNA reads as TGTGCCAGCTCGACAGGAAAAGAGGGTGGCTACACCTTC.